One sample yielded the 14 T cell receptor beta chains listed below, sequenced in a study of T-cell reconstitution after alpha-beta-depleted transplantation in children (dated by TCRdb to the mid-2010s). The method was PCR. For sequencing, an Illumina HiSeq 2500 was employed. Molecular barcoding was employed in the preparation of TCR libraries, with unique molecular identifiers being used to normalize TCRbeta repertoire quantification. TCRdb itself trimmed the public reads at Q25 with fastp, ran MiXCR and retained productive beta chains. Identical CDR3 proteins give one entry, which carries the most common genes and DNA. The sample table contains around 94,000 distinct CDR3 sequences; only one count was recorded for over 6% of them. About 16% of the sample goes to the ten largest clones. The treatment or condition label for this specimen denotes: allogeneic hematopoietic cell transplantation with graft depleted of TCRalphabeta T cells and CD19 B cells.

Sequencing used PBMCs, obtained before TCRalphabeta/CD19-depleted stem cell transplant. The receptors here all came from a boy younger than 10 with acute lymphoblastic leukemia, due to receive a stem cell transplant.

This clonotype appeared many times. The chain has TRBV20-1 and TRBJ2-3; TRBD2 might be the D (5 bases). The CDR3 sequence is 14 residues long. Per the germline V gene, CDR1 is DFQATT and CDR2 is SNEGSKA (reference sequence). The V end lost 5 bases, the J end lost 0 bases, and 12 bases lay between the germline ends. The DNA for the CDR3 is TGCAGTGCTTTATGGACTGCGAGCACAGATACGCAGTATTTT. Translating it yields CSALWTASTDTQYF.

This clonotype was recorded at least ten times. The chain recombines TRBV10-3 with TRBJ2-7; D is undetermined. This CDR3 has 13 amino acids. The germline V gene encodes CDR1 ENHRY and CDR2 SYGVKD. V lost 0 bases and J 4 bases, leaving 7 bases between the germline ends. CDR3 nucleotides: TGTGCCATCAGTGAGTCCACGAGTTACGAGCAGTACTTC. Translation gives CAISESTSYEQYF.

This chain joins TRBV5-4 and TRBJ2-1; 9 bases map to TRBD1. The germline gives CDR1 SGHNT, CDR2 YYREEE (reference sequence). V lost 5 bases and J lost 5; bases outside the gene matches: 2. The CDR3 loop spans 13 amino acids. CDR3 in amino acids: CASSWTGDNEQFF. The CDR3 coding sequence is TGTGCCAGCAGTTGGACAGGGGACAATGAGCAGTTCTTC.

This clonotype was counted only a few times. The V and J genes are TRBV7-3 and TRBJ2-3; tentative D call: TRBD2 (6 bases). V was pared by 2 bases and J by 2 bases, with 11 bases between. CDR1 is SGHTA, CDR2 FQGTGA, per germline. CDR3 length: 15 residues. The CDR3 DNA is TGTGCCAGCAGCTTAGGGGGGTCTACCACAGATACGCAGTATTTT. Protein: CASSLGGSTTDTQYF.

This clonotype has more than one count but fewer than ten. This chain uses TRBV5-4 with TRBJ2-5; 8 nucleotides agree with TRBD2. With V trimmed by 3 bases and J by 4 bases, 11 bases remained unmatched. CDR3 length equals 16 residues. Germline V CDR1 and CDR2: SGHNT, YYREEE (reference sequence). CDR3 bases: TGTGCCAGCAGCTGGGGACTAAGCGGGGGTGGAGAGACCCAGTACTTC. Its protein is CASSWGLSGGGETQYF.

Many counts were recorded for this clonotype. The chain joins TRBV20-1 to TRBJ1-1; D ambiguous. This CDR3 comprises 14 residues. V was trimmed by 5 bases and J by 3 bases, leaving 16 bases between them. Germline assignment: CDR1 DFQATT and CDR2 SNEGSKA (reference sequence). CDR3 sequence reads: CSAPPAGRDTEAFF. The CDR3 region has the DNA TGCAGTGCTCCTCCGGCGGGGAGGGACACTGAAGCTTTCTTT.

V gene TRBV9 combines with J gene TRBJ1-2; D unclear. The germline CDR1 and CDR2 sequences are SGDLS and YYNGEE. CDR3 size: 12 residues. V was cut by 0 bases and J by 0 bases, with 0 bases left in between. The CDR3 sequence is CASSVANYGYTF. The CDR3 DNA reads TGTGCCAGCAGCGTAGCTAACTATGGCTACACCTTC.

The chain is built from TRBV4-3 and TRBJ2-7; D is tentatively TRBD1 or TRBD2 (5 bases each). This CDR3 has 16 amino acids. The germline V gene encodes CDR1 LGHNA and CDR2 YSLEER. V lost 0 bases to trimming and J lost 2 bases, with 14 bases between them. CDR3 in amino acids: CASSQDRGVVAYEQYF. The CDR3 DNA reads as TGCGCCAGCAGCCAAGACCGGGGCGTAGTAGCCTACGAGCAGTACTTC.

This clonotype was recorded many times. The chain is built from TRBV12-3 or TRBV12-4 and TRBJ2-5; D possibly corresponds to TRBD1 (7 bases). Trimming cost V 3 bases and J 1 base, with 12 bases left between them. The CDR3 has 15 residues. CDR3 bases: TGTGCCAGCAGTTTGGAGGGGGCCATCCAAGAGACCCAGTACTTC. Its protein product is CASSLEGAIQETQYF.

This clonotype was counted only a few times. In DNA, the CDR3 is TGTGCCAGCTCCCCGGGACTAGGGTCCCCAGATACGCAGTATTTT. Its translation: CASSPGLGSPDTQYF. The chain joins TRBV18 to TRBJ2-3; 8 nucleotides agree with TRBD2. Per germline, CDR1 KGHSH and CDR2 LQKENI. V trimming: 6 bases; J trimming: 4 bases; junction bases outside the gene matches: 9. CDR3 length equals 15 residues.

This clonotype appeared many times. CDR3 amino acids: CASSSGGPEKLFF. The CDR3 DNA reads as TGTGCCAGCAGTTCGGGGGGTCCTGAAAAACTGTTTTTT. This rearrangement joins TRBV6-2 or TRBV6-3 to TRBJ1-4; possibly TRBD1 for D (5 bases). Germline V gene sequence: CDR1 MNHEY, CDR2 SVGEGT. The germline V and J ends were trimmed by 4 bases and 7 bases, with 10 bases remaining between them. This CDR3 is built from 13 residues.

This clonotype was counted at least ten times. The chain joins TRBV4-1 to TRBJ1-5; 8 bases match TRBD1. CDR1 is MGHRA and CDR2 is YSYEKL in the germline V gene. V gave up 4 bases and J gave up 8 bases; unmatched junction bases: 13. This CDR3 region has 16 residues. The CDR3 loop is CASSLFRGPAAEPQHF. The CDR3, as DNA: TGCGCCAGCAGCCTTTTCAGGGGGCCCGCCGCGGAGCCCCAGCATTTT.

This clonotype was seen ten or more times. Here the CDR3 DNA reads TGCAGTGCTAGAGAGCAGGGGTTGGCCTACGAGCAGTACTTC. Amino acid sequence: CSAREQGLAYEQYF. This chain uses TRBV20-1 with TRBJ2-7; tentative D call: TRBD1 (6 bases). Germline CDR1 DFQATT, CDR2 SNEGSKA (reference sequence). Deletions cut 0 bases from V and 2 bases from J, with 11 bases between. CDR3 length equals 14 residues.

The sample holds many counts of this clonotype. The chain is built from TRBV4-3 and TRBJ2-2; TRBD1 is a possible D gene (5 bases). V was cut by 1 base and J by 1 base, with 10 bases left in between. The CDR3 covers 16 residues. Germline V gene data show CDR1 as LGHNA and CDR2 as YSLEER. The DNA of the CDR3 is TGCGCCAGCAGCCAAGTTGAGACAGTGAACACCGGGGAGCTGTTTTTT. It is translated as CASSQVETVNTGELFF.